This TCR beta chain was obtained from a study of blood T cells in healthy people across ages. Looked up from germline, CDR1 is SNHLY and CDR2 is FYNNEI. The CDR3 is 16 residues long. V lost 3 bases and J 0 bases, leaving 12 bases between the germline ends. The use of a sample-barcoded 5' primer and a J-beta primer mix characterized a second PCR of about 7 to 12 cycles. A template-switch adaptor with 12 random nucleotides tagged each cDNA molecule. One entry per CDR3 protein, called by TCRdb with MiXCR from the 5' RACE reads. The sample holds 800,000 or so distinct CDR3 sequences, approximately 67% seen once. The study recruited healthy Caucasian donors from Russia who were aged roughly 6 to 95.

The clonotype was recovered from a man aged 25 to 40 in good health. What was sequenced was blood. The V and J genes are TRBV2 and TRBJ2-4; unclear D gene. The CDR3 DNA is TGTGCCAGCAGTGATAGAGCGAACCTAGCCAAAAACATTCAGTACTTC. Its protein product is CASSDRANLAKNIQYF.